This T cell receptor beta chain was sequenced in a study of blood T cells in healthy people across ages. A second PCR of about 6 to 12 cycles used a sample-barcoded 5' primer and a J-beta primer mix. Tagging of each cDNA molecule was performed by a template-switch adaptor with 12 random nucleotides. TCRdb passed the 5' RACE reads through MiXCR, listing each CDR3 protein once. The sample gives 850,000 to 950,000 distinct CDR3 sequences, 29% of which show up once; 15% to 20% is in the top ten. Each sample used at least 7 million PBMCs. The CDR3 sequence is 15 residues long. The germline gives CDR1 DFQATT, CDR2 SNEGSKA (reference sequence). With 6 bases clipped from V and 0 bases from J, the junction kept 9 bases outside the gene matches.

The TCR originated in a woman at least 80 years old in good health. This chain joins TRBV20-1 and TRBJ1-2; 8 bases match TRBD1. The sample taken for sequencing was blood. CDR3 amino acids: CSAVRDRRSNYGYTF. The CDR3 bases are TGCAGTGCCGTGAGGGACAGGCGATCTAACTATGGCTACACCTTC.